These 19 T cell receptor beta chains were sequenced from one sample in a study of Graves' ophthalmopathy and Graves' hyperthyroidism. The authors amplified TCR beta CDR3 regions, and they did so from RNA transcripts for repertoire sequencing. RT-PCR in the first round used HTBI primers; a second-round multiplex PCR followed. A single record per CDR3 protein comes from TCRdb applying MiXCR to the multiplex PCR reads. The sample records about 640,000 distinct CDR3 sequences, about 38% being singletons. The specimen sequenced was peripheral blood. These TCRs come from an adult man with Graves' ophthalmopathy.

Concerning this clonotype itself: A much larger clone differs by one base, so this may be a read error. V gene TRBV12-3 or TRBV12-4 combines with J gene TRBJ1-4, with D possibly being TRBD1 (5 bases). This CDR3 comprises 14 residues. Trimming pared 1 base from V and 4 bases from J, leaving 7 bases between. The CDR3 DNA follows: TGTGCCAGCAGTTTAGTGGGGCATAATGAAAAACTGTTTTTT. It encodes CASSLVGHNEKLFF.

The chain employs TRBV5-1 and TRBJ1-1; tentative D call: TRBD1 (5 bases). The CDR3 consists of 16 residues. CDR1 and CDR2 from the germline V gene are SGHRS and YFSETQ. The ends were cut back, 5 bases at V and 4 bases at J, with 21 bases in the middle. Written as DNA, the CDR3 is TGCGCCAGCAGAACCGAACCGGGGGATCCGACCACTGAAGCTTTCTTT. It encodes CASRTEPGDPTTEAFF. Complete variable domain (other parts from reference TRBV5-1 and TRBJ1-1): KAGVTQTPRYLIKTRGQQVTLSCSPISGHRSVSWYQQTPGQGLQFLFEYFSETQRNKGNFPGRFSGRQFSNSRSEMNVSTLELGDSALYLCASRTEPGDPTTEAFFGQGTRLTVV.

This chain's CDR3 is CASSHVSGGATGELFF. The CDR3 DNA reads TGTGCCAGCAGCCACGTGAGCGGGGGGGCCACCGGGGAGCTGTTTTTT. V and J are TRBV7-8 and TRBJ2-2, with TRBD2 matching over 10 bases. The germline CDR1 and CDR2 sequences are SGHVS and FQNEAQ. Unmatched junction bases numbered 7, after V lost 5 bases and J lost 4 bases. The CDR3 sequence is 16 residues long. Supplemented by reference TRBV7-8 and TRBJ2-2, the full variable domain reads GAGVSQSPRYKVAKRGQDVALRCDPISGHVSLFWYQQALGQGPEFLTYFQNEAQLDKSGLPSDRFFAERPEGSVSTLKIQRTQQEDSAVYLCASSHVSGGATGELFFGEGSRLTVL.

This clonotype was observed at least ten times. The genes are TRBV6-5 and TRBJ2-5, with D perhaps TRBD2 (6 bases). The CDR3 totals 14 residues. Deletions cut 0 bases from V and 4 bases from J, with 9 bases between. Germline V gene data show CDR1 as MNHEY and CDR2 as SVGAGI. CDR3 region: CASSYSNGGETQYF. The CDR3 DNA is TGTGCCAGCAGTTACTCCAACGGGGGAGAGACCCAGTACTTC.

For this clonotype: A junction end diverges from the germline sequence, so it may reflect a read error. The V gene is TRBV11-2, the J gene TRBJ1-6, with D uncertain. In germline, CDR1 is SGHAT, CDR2 FQNNGV. The CDR3 contains 16 residues. The CDR3 DNA reads as TGTGCCAGCAGCTCTTATGAGATATCCTATAGTTCACCCCTCCACTTT. Translated: CASSSYEISYSSPLHF.

The genes are TRBV20-1 and TRBJ2-5, with 11 bases that match TRBD2. CDR1 is DFQATT, CDR2 SNEGSKA, per germline (reference sequence). Losses at the gene ends were 3 bases for V and 3 bases for J; bases not matched to a gene: 3. This CDR3 is built from 14 residues. The CDR3 region is CSASGTSGEETQYF. The CDR3 DNA reads TGCAGTGCTAGTGGGACTAGCGGTGAAGAGACCCAGTACTTC.

This chain uses TRBV7-8 with TRBJ1-5, with a tentative D call TRBD1 (6 bases). V lost 5 bases to trimming and J lost 3 bases, with 14 bases between them. This CDR3 is built from 15 residues. The germline V gene encodes CDR1 SGHVS and CDR2 FQNEAQ. In nucleotides, the CDR3 is TGTGCCAGCAGCCCCGGGACAAAATACAATCAGCCCCAGCATTTT. Translation gives CASSPGTKYNQPQHF.

This clonotype has ten or more counts. The CDR3 bases are TGTGCCAGTTCGAATAGCGGGTACACTGAAGCTTTCTTT. Residues: CASSNSGYTEAFF. The genes are TRBV7-9 and TRBJ1-1; D unclear. This CDR3 comprises 13 residues. Trimming removed 9 bases from V and 3 bases from J, with 14 bases in between. Germline-derived CDR1 and CDR2 are SEHNR and FQNEAQ (reference sequence). Full variable domain (remainder filled in from reference TRBV7-9 and TRBJ1-1): DTGVSQNPRHKITKRGQNVTFRCDPISEHNRLYWYRQTLGQGPEFLTYFQNEAQLEKSRLLSDRFSAERPKGSFSTLEIQRTEQGDSAMYLCASSNSGYTEAFFGQGTRLTVV.

At least ten counts were recorded for this clonotype. The chain employs TRBV7-9 and TRBJ2-7; D unclear. Between the trimmed V and J ends, which lost 5 bases and 0 bases, there was a span of 11 bases. Germline V gives CDR1 SEHNR, CDR2 FQNEAQ (reference sequence). This CDR3 region has 14 residues. The CDR3 DNA reads TGTGCCAGCAGCCAAAGTCCCAGCTCCTACGAGCAGTACTTC. Translation: CASSQSPSSYEQYF. Filled out from reference TRBV7-9 and TRBJ2-7, the complete variable domain reads DTGVSQNPRHKITKRGQNVTFRCDPISEHNRLYWYRQTLGQGPEFLTYFQNEAQLEKSRLLSDRFSAERPKGSFSTLEIQRTEQGDSAMYLCASSQSPSSYEQYFGPGTRLTVT.

The chain links TRBV29-1 to TRBJ2-3; 9 positions match TRBD1. Trimming cost V 8 bases and J 9 bases; bases outside gene matches: 12. This CDR3 has 13 residues. Germline V gene lookup returns CDR1 SQVTM and CDR2 ANQGSEA. CDR3: CSSKGTGLGTQYF. The CDR3 bases are TGCAGCTCCAAGGGGACAGGGTTAGGAACGCAGTATTTT.

V gene TRBV11-2 combines with J gene TRBJ2-7, with D maybe TRBD2 (6 bases). CDR1 and CDR2 (germline): SGHAT, FQNNGV. The CDR3 sequence is 15 residues long. Trimming cost V 4 bases and J 2 bases, with 15 bases left between them. DNA of the CDR3: TGTGCCAGCAGCTGGTATAGCGGTCCGACCTACGAGCAGTACTTC. It codes for CASSWYSGPTYEQYF.

This clonotype was counted ten times or more. The rearrangement uses TRBV10-3 and TRBJ2-5, with D possibly matching TRBD2 (7 bases). The CDR3 loop spans 14 amino acids. Trimming pared 6 bases from V and 5 bases from J, leaving 16 bases between. The V gene's germline CDR1 is ENHRY and CDR2 SYGVKD. As DNA, the CDR3 is TGTGCCATCAGCAGCGGGACACAAGGGGAGACCCAGTACTTC. Amino acid sequence: CAISSGTQGETQYF.

This clonotype appeared many times. The gene calls are TRBV20-1 and TRBJ2-5; 9 bases align to TRBD2. Germline V gives CDR1 DFQATT, CDR2 SNEGSKA (reference sequence). The ends lost 6 bases at V and 5 bases at J; junction bases unmatched: 4. CDR3 length: 12 residues. In DNA form, the CDR3 reads TGCAGTGCCCTAGGACTAGCGGAGACCCAGTACTTC. As protein: CSALGLAETQYF.

This clonotype was detected ten times or more. This rearrangement joins TRBV13 to TRBJ2-7, with TRBD2 matching over 10 bases. The CDR3 consists of 16 residues. Germline-derived CDR1 and CDR2 are PRHDT and FYEKMQ (reference sequence). With 2 bases clipped from V and 6 bases from J, the junction kept 10 bases outside the gene matches. In DNA, the CDR3 is TGTGCCAGCAGCTTACAGCGGGGGGGCACAGGCGGCGAGCAGTACTTC. This gives the protein CASSLQRGGTGGEQYF.

Concerning this clonotype itself: One end of the junction fails to match germline, which may point to a read error. CDR3 sequence reads: CAISEQKEAERLFF. DNA of the CDR3: TGCGCCATCAGTGAACAGAAGGAAGCCGAAAGACTGTTTTTT. The V and J genes are TRBV10-2 and TRBJ1-4, with D unclear. CDR1 is WSHSY, CDR2 SAAADI, per germline. The CDR3 contains 14 residues.

This clonotype has a count of ten or more. The DNA of the CDR3 is TGTGCCAGCAGAGGGACATACTCTAACTATGGCTACACCTTC. Protein sequence: CASRGTYSNYGYTF. The chain uses TRBV2 and TRBJ1-2; D may be TRBD1 (6 bases). V lost 6 bases, J lost 0 bases, and 11 bases lay in between. Germline V CDR1 and CDR2: SNHLY, FYNNEI. The CDR3 sequence is 14 residues long.

This clonotype was counted a few times. The V call is TRBV4-1, the J call TRBJ1-4; D gene ambiguous. CDR1 and CDR2 (germline): MGHRA, YSYEKL. The V gene lost 2 bases and the J gene lost 4 bases, with 11 bases spanning the gap. The CDR3 is 15 residues long. The CDR3 is CASSQLAAHNEKLFF. In DNA, the CDR3 is TGCGCCAGCAGCCAACTGGCAGCGCATAATGAAAAACTGTTTTTT.

The chain joins TRBV4-3 to TRBJ1-1; D is uncertain. Trimming left V 1 base short and J 4 bases short, with 10 bases between. Per the germline V gene, CDR1 is LGHNA and CDR2 is YSLEER. There are 14 residues in the CDR3. The CDR3 spells CASSQGPRGTEAFF. In nucleotides, the CDR3 is TGCGCCAGCAGCCAAGGGCCGCGCGGCACTGAAGCTTTCTTT.

The V and J genes are TRBV7-2 and TRBJ2-5, with D perhaps being TRBD1 or TRBD2 (5 bases each). The CDR3 totals 16 residues. V lost 1 base and J 4 bases, leaving 16 bases between the germline ends. CDR1 SGHTA and CDR2 FQGNSA come from the germline V gene. CDR3 sequence: CASSLVRGSGRETQYF. The CDR3 DNA follows: TGTGCCAGCAGCTTAGTGAGGGGAAGTGGGCGAGAGACCCAGTACTTC. The full variable domain, its missing parts supplied by reference TRBV7-2 and TRBJ2-5, is GAGVSQSPSNKVTEKGKDVELRCDPISGHTALYWYRQSLGQGLEFLIYFQGNSAPDKSGLPSDRFSAERTGGSVSTLTIQRTQQEDSAVYLCASSLVRGSGRETQYFGPGTRLLVL.